Each of the 5 T cell receptor beta chains below was sequenced from the same sample in a study of regulatory T cells in long-lasting Graves disease. The time point is: persistent/refractory GD, antithyroid drugs over 5 years with positive TRAb. PBMC RNA served as the TCR library source. Arm-PCR of CDR3 regions and iRepertoire HTBI primers were used to build TCR beta libraries. TCRdb reprocessed the multiplex PCR reads via MiXCR and lists one record per CDR3 protein. This table has a few hundred thousand distinct CDR3 sequences, 22% appearing once. The input for sequencing was peripheral blood mononuclear cells (PBMCs), taken when the disease was refractory, from a patient treated with antithyroid drugs. These receptors were obtained from a female donor with Graves disease.

As DNA, the CDR3 is TGTGCCAGCAGTTACCGAGGGGGGAGCAATCAGCCCCAGCATTTT. Amino acid sequence: CASSYRGGSNQPQHF. This rearrangement joins TRBV6-5 to TRBJ1-5; the D gene is possibly TRBD1 (6 bases). Trimming left V 2 bases short and J 1 base short, with 9 bases between. Germline assignment: CDR1 MNHEY and CDR2 SVGAGI. The CDR3 is 15 residues long.

This clonotype was observed a handful of times. The genes are TRBV11-2 and TRBJ2-5; TRBD2 might be the D (6 bases). V was shortened by 3 bases and J by 5 bases, with 10 bases between the two germline ends. Germline V gives CDR1 SGHAT, CDR2 FQNNGV. There are 13 residues in the CDR3. The CDR3 spells CASSFGSGETQYF. The CDR3 bases are TGTGCCAGCAGCTTCGGGAGTGGGGAGACCCAGTACTTC.

This clonotype was counted many times. This chain joins TRBV28 and TRBJ2-7, with D perhaps given as TRBD1 or TRBD2 (5 bases each). Germline assignment: CDR1 MDHEN and CDR2 SYDVKM. Trimming stripped 3 bases from V and 7 bases from J, with 13 bases between. The CDR3 has 13 amino acids. The DNA for the CDR3 is TGTGCCAGCAGTTTGGAGGTGGGGCTTGAGCAGTACTTC. It encodes CASSLEVGLEQYF.

The J gene is TRBJ2-1, the V gene TRBV28; the D gene is possibly TRBD2 (5 bases). The CDR3 extends over 13 amino acids. The ends were cut back, 9 bases at V and 3 bases at J, with 12 bases in the middle. From germline, CDR1 is MDHEN and CDR2 SYDVKM. CDR3 sequence: CASSPRDYNEQFF. CDR3 DNA: TGTGCCAGTTCCCCACGGGACTACAATGAGCAGTTCTTC. Full variable domain (rest looked up from reference TRBV28 and TRBJ2-1): DVKVTQSSRYLVKRTGEKVFLECVQDMDHENMFWYRQDPGLGLRLIYFSYDVKMKEKGDIPEGYSVSREKKERFSLILESASTNQTSMYLCASSPRDYNEQFFGPGTRLTVL.

This clonotype showed up many times. Here the CDR3 reads CASSFRGTEGYTF. CDR3 DNA: TGTGCCAGCAGTTTCCGGGGCACGGAAGGCTACACCTTC. The V call is TRBV28, the J call TRBJ1-2; D might be TRBD1 (5 bases). In germline, CDR1 is MDHEN, CDR2 SYDVKM. This CDR3 is 13 amino acids long. Between the trimmed V and J ends, which lost 3 bases and 8 bases, there was a span of 13 bases.